This note documents a single T cell receptor beta chain sequence. As yet, its antigen is unknown. The CDR3 is 14 residues long. Germline CDR1 is SEHNR and CDR2 is FQNEAQ (reference sequence). The V gene lost 8 bases and the J gene lost 2 bases, with 12 bases spanning the gap. The data originate from a study of shared clonotypes between healthy human individuals. Points from the study as a whole: Relative to clonotypes present in all four donors, those not shared had lower generation probabilities. The researchers took only blood, and tissue repertoires probably look different. Naive subsets generally exceeded memory subsets in estimated richness. Limited genetic and exposure-history diversity came from having few donors.

Profiling relied on immunoSEQ multiplex PCR, and the TCRdb table lists in-frame clones only, not all of them. This table holds roughly 2,000,000 clones, over 85% found once. Terminally differentiated effector memory CD45RA+ cells were excluded by CCR7 positive selection of CD45RO-negative cells. The sample consisted of naive CD8+ T cells from PBMCs. The rearrangement links TRBV7-9 to TRBJ2-2, with D perhaps matching TRBD2 (6 bases). The receptor was isolated from a man aged 18 to 29 in good health. Some clones in this sample may be carry-over from other donors' samples. The CDR3 DNA is TGTGCCAGCGCTCCTAGCGTTAACACCGGGGAGCTGTTTTTT. Residues: CASAPSVNTGELFF.